One sample yielded the 13 T cell receptor beta chains listed below, sequenced in a study of blood T cell repertoires in COVID-19. Sequencing was performed with immunoSEQ multiplex PCR; in TCRdb, only in-frame clones are kept and a portion is missing. The sample holds roughly 700,000 clones; about 90% are singletons and the top ten take under 0.3%. Source material: peripheral blood. The receptors stem from a woman aged 18-29 years with acute or convalescent COVID-19.

J is TRBJ2-5 and V is TRBV5-4; D unclear. Germline V gene sequence: CDR1 SGHNT, CDR2 YYREEE (reference sequence). Trimming shortened V by 4 bases and J by 4 bases, and 14 bases separated the two germline ends. The CDR3 has 14 amino acids. This CDR3 is CASSHPARIETQYF. The CDR3 DNA sequence: TGTGCCAGCAGCCACCCGGCGAGGATAGAGACCCAGTACTTC.

The CDR3 here is CATSDFNRGNGYTF. The CDR3 bases are TGTGCCACCAGTGATTTCAACAGGGGTAATGGCTACACCTTC. The chain is built from TRBV24-1 and TRBJ1-2; 7 nucleotides line up with TRBD1. CDR1 and CDR2 (germline): KGHDR, SFDVKD. There are 14 residues in the CDR3. The J segment lost 6 bases and the V segment lost 1 base, leaving 4 bases of the junction unmatched.

This clone was picked up one time. The chain links TRBV30 to TRBJ1-6, with 7 positions matching TRBD1. The germline CDR1 and CDR2 sequences are GTSNPN and SVGIG (reference sequence). V gave up 0 bases and J gave up 8 bases; unmatched junction bases: 7. The CDR3 is made up of 15 amino acids. This chain's CDR3 is CAWSVFGRGDSPLHF. The CDR3 DNA follows: TGTGCCTGGAGTGTATTTGGCAGGGGGGATTCACCCCTCCACTTT.

V and J are TRBV7-9 and TRBJ1-2, with a tentative D call TRBD1 (5 bases). CDR1 and CDR2 (germline): SEHNR, FQNEAQ (reference sequence). CDR3 length equals 14 residues. V was pared by 7 bases and J by 0 bases, with 12 bases between. The CDR3 here is CASTGTGANYGYTF. CDR3 nucleotide sequence: TGTGCCAGCACCGGGACGGGAGCTAACTATGGCTACACCTTC.

As to this clone: Within the sample, other DNA sequences also encode this same CDR3. The V gene is TRBV5-5, the J gene TRBJ2-2; D not certain. CDR1 is SGHKS, CDR2 YYEKEE, per germline (reference sequence). This CDR3 spans 15 amino acids. The V end was cut by 0 bases, the J end by 2 bases, with 8 bases between. The CDR3 region is CASSLGAANTGELFF. CDR3 coding DNA: TGTGCCAGCAGCTTGGGGGCAGCCAACACCGGGGAGCTGTTTTTT.

The V and J genes are TRBV2 and TRBJ1-2; D not resolved. The germline V gene has CDR1 SNHLY and CDR2 FYNNEI. Trimming shortened V by 3 bases and J by 8 bases, and 16 bases separated the two germline ends. The CDR3 loop spans 14 amino acids. The CDR3 sequence is CASSDGLLYVGYTF. DNA of the CDR3: TGTGCCAGCAGTGACGGTCTCCTCTATGTGGGCTACACCTTC.

The chain is built from TRBV19 and TRBJ2-4; 7 bases agree with TRBD1. This CDR3 is built from 15 residues. V shed 5 bases, J shed 8 bases, and the junction held 12 bases outside the gene matches. The germline V gene encodes CDR1 LNHDA and CDR2 SQIVND (reference sequence). In nucleotides, the CDR3 is TGTGCCAGTAGTCACTCGACAGGGCCTGGGGACATTCAGTACTTC. As protein: CASSHSTGPGDIQYF.

The chain has TRBV5-5 and TRBJ2-7; 13 bases line up with TRBD2. CDR1 and CDR2 from the germline V gene are SGHKS and YYEKEE (reference sequence). Germline trimming cut 4 bases from V and 2 bases from J; bases unmatched to any gene: 18. CDR3 size: 20 residues. CDR3 amino acids: CASSGDPGTSGALGPYEQYF. The CDR3 DNA follows: TGTGCCAGCAGCGGCGACCCTGGGACTAGCGGGGCCTTGGGGCCCTACGAGCAGTACTTC.

The rearrangement links TRBV7-2 to TRBJ1-5; D gene unclear. Looked up from germline, CDR1 is SGHTA and CDR2 is FQGNSA. Trimming left V 1 base short and J 10 bases short, with 8 bases between. CDR3 length: 12 residues. As DNA, the CDR3 is TGTGCCAGCAGCTTAGACGGGGATCCCCAGCATTTT. Amino acid sequence: CASSLDGDPQHF.

J is TRBJ2-3 and V is TRBV4-3, with TRBD2 as a possible D gene (5 bases). There are 17 residues in the CDR3. The V gene lost 0 bases and the J gene lost 2 bases, with 15 bases spanning the gap. Germline CDR1 and CDR2: LGHNA and YSLEER. In DNA form, the CDR3 reads TGCGCCAGCAGCCAAGATACTACTAGAGTGCCCACAGATACGCAGTATTTT. Translation gives CASSQDTTRVPTDTQYF.

The gene calls are TRBV4-3 and TRBJ1-2; 7 positions agree with TRBD1. CDR1 is LGHNA and CDR2 is YSLEER in the germline V gene. The CDR3 is 14 amino acids. With 3 bases clipped from V and 2 bases from J, the junction kept 3 bases outside the gene matches. Here the CDR3 DNA reads TGCGCCAGCAGCCACCAGGGGGTAAACTATGGCTACACCTTC. Translating it yields CASSHQGVNYGYTF.

The chain recombines TRBV12-5 with TRBJ1-2; no clear D gene. Trimming shortened V by 0 bases and J by 4 bases, and 12 bases separated the two germline ends. CDR1 and CDR2 (germline): LGHNT, FRNRAP. The CDR3 covers 15 residues. The DNA of the CDR3 is TGTGCTAGTGGTTTGGTACCGGGGTTCGGCTATGGCTACACCTTC. It codes for CASGLVPGFGYGYTF.

The chain combines TRBV27 with TRBJ1-5; tentatively, D is TRBD1 (6 bases). CDR1 MNHEY and CDR2 SMNVEV come from the germline V gene (reference sequence). V lost 5 bases, J lost 3 bases, and 14 bases lay in between. The CDR3 sequence is 15 residues long. DNA of the CDR3: TGTGCCAGCAGTCCTCAAACAGGGCTCAATCAGCCCCAGCATTTT. It yields the protein CASSPQTGLNQPQHF.